This is a list of T cell receptor beta chains from one sample in a study of T cell repertoires in urothelial bladder cancer. TCRdb's table, derived via immunoSEQ multiplex PCR, lists solely in-frame clones and lacks some. The repertoire has approximately 11,000 clones, around 65% of them found once; the top ten carry 6.5% to 8.5%. The source material was tumor-infiltrating cells from bladder cancer. All receptors derive from a human donor with a benign inflammatory bladder lesion. The CDR3 runs from the conserved cysteine through the conserved F or W. A D gene is named only where the DNA matches it firmly. Clone size is not always given. Where it is, it says once, few, many or a class for expanded clones.

J gene,clone size,V gene,D gene,CDR3 DNA,CDR3 protein
TRBJ2-7,-,TRBV6-1,-,TGTGCCAGCAGTGAAAGGAGAGATTTGAGCCGGAGGTCCTACGAGCAGTACTTC,CASSERRDLSRRSYEQYF
TRBJ2-1,-,TRBV6-5,-,TGTGCCAGCAGTTACTCGGGCAGGGGACCCTACAATGAGCAGTTCTTC,CASSYSGRGPYNEQFF
TRBJ1-5,-,TRBV5-1,-,TGCGCCAGCAGCTTGGGACCGGAGGGCAATCAGCCCCAGCATTTT,CASSLGPEGNQPQHF
TRBJ2-2,-,TRBV5-1,TRBD2,TGCGCCAGCAGCGCGGGGGCGAACACCGGGGAGCTGTTTTTT,CASSAGANTGELFF
TRBJ2-1,once,TRBV11-2,-,TGTGCCAGCAGCCTTAACAGACCGGGAGTGGGCAATGAGCAGTTCTTC,CASSLNRPGVGNEQFF
TRBJ2-1,-,TRBV5-6,TRBD2,TGTGCCAGCAGCTTGCAAGGAGCGGGGGTAAACAATGAGCAGTTCTTC,CASSLQGAGVNNEQFF
TRBJ2-7,medium-sized,TRBV7-9,-,TGTGCCAGCAGCTTTTTGGGGGACGAGCAGTACTTC,CASSFLGDEQYF
TRBJ2-1,-,TRBV5-4,TRBD1,TGTGCCAGCAGCCAGAAACAGGGGGGTGCTGGCAATGAGCAGTTCTTC,CASSQKQGGAGNEQFF
TRBJ1-1,-,TRBV5-1,-,TGCGCCAGCAGCTTTCCCCGAGGGGGGCGAAGGAACACTGAAGCTTTCTTT,CASSFPRGGRRNTEAFF
TRBJ1-1,few,TRBV18,-,TGTGCCAGCTCACCCTCAAAAGAGAACACTGAAGCTTTCTTT,CASSPSKENTEAFF
TRBJ2-7,few,TRBV7-8,-,TGTGCCAGCAGCTTAGCGGCGGCGGGGAGGGAGCAGTACTTC,CASSLAAAGREQYF
TRBJ2-2,-,TRBV5-8,-,TGTGCCAGCAACGTCCTGAACACCGGGGAGCTGTTTTTT,CASNVLNTGELFF
TRBJ1-2,few,TRBV7-9,-,TGTGCCAGCAGCTGGGACGCAAACTATGGCTACACCTTC,CASSWDANYGYTF
TRBJ2-1,-,TRBV5-1,TRBD2,TGCGCCAGCAGCTTGAAACTAGCGGCAAACAATGAGCAGTTCTTC,CASSLKLAANNEQFF
TRBJ1-3,few,TRBV4-2,-,TGTGCCAGCAGCCAAGATTTAGGGAGCTCTGGAAACACCATATATTTT,CASSQDLGSSGNTIYF
TRBJ2-7,-,TRBV15,-,TGTGCCACCAGCAGAGTCAACAGGATCTACGAGCAGTACTTC,CATSRVNRIYEQYF
TRBJ2-3,-,TRBV19,TRBD1,TGTGCCAGTAGTATCCCCGGGACAGGGAAAGATACGCAGTATTTT,CASSIPGTGKDTQYF
TRBJ2-1,-,TRBV6-5,TRBD1,TGTGCCAGCAGTAACCGGGACAGGGGAGTTTATGAGCAGTTCTTC,CASSNRDRGVYEQFF
TRBJ2-3,-,TRBV11-2,TRBD2,TGTGCCAGCAGCCCCCTAGACTTTGGACTAGCGGGAGAAGCAGATACGCAGTATTTT,CASSPLDFGLAGEADTQYF
TRBJ2-4,-,TRBV28,-,TGTGCCAGCATTCCCGCGGGACTCACGGCGGGAAACATTCAGTACTTC,CASIPAGLTAGNIQYF
TRBJ1-4,-,TRBV10-3,TRBD1,TGTGCCATCAGTGAGTCACGGGATTTAAGGTCAGGGGGCGAAAAACTGTTTTTT,CAISESRDLRSGGEKLFF
TRBJ1-1,few,TRBV25-1,-,TGTGCCAGCAGTGAATCGGGAGACTTGAACACTGAAGCTTTCTTT,CASSESGDLNTEAFF
TRBJ1-2,few,TRBV2,-,TGTGCCAGCAGCCCCAAGGACAGTCCAAATTATGGCTACACCTTC,CASSPKDSPNYGYTF
TRBJ2-1,-,TRBV27,TRBD1,TGTGCCAGCAGTTTATCCGCAGGGGGCTCCTACAATGAGCAGTTCTTC,CASSLSAGGSYNEQFF
TRBJ2-1,-,TRBV5-1,-,TGCGCCAGCAGCTTGGCGCTGGGTTCGGTGTGGGAAAGCTACAATGAGCAGTTCTTC,CASSLALGSVWESYNEQFF
TRBJ2-2,-,TRBV19,TRBD1,TGTGCCAGTCGACAGGGGACAGGGTGGGACGGGGAGCTGTTTTTT,CASRQGTGWDGELFF
TRBJ2-3,-,TRBV5-1,-,TGCGCCAGCAGTAGAGTGGAGGGTGATACGCAGTATTTT,CASSRVEGDTQYF
TRBJ2-5,-,TRBV5-1,TRBD2,TGCGCCAGCAGCTTCCTCGGACTAGCAGAGGAGACCCAGTACTTC,CASSFLGLAEETQYF
TRBJ2-2,few,TRBV11-3,TRBD1,TGTGCCAGCAGCCCCCTCGGGACAGCGAACACCGGGGAGCTGTTTTTT,CASSPLGTANTGELFF
TRBJ1-1,-,TRBV11-1,-,TGTGCCAGCAGCTTAACGCGGGGGGCCACTGAAGCTTTCTTT,CASSLTRGATEAFF
TRBJ2-1,once,TRBV5-1,-,TGCGCCAGCAGCTTGGACTCAAGCTACAATGAGCAGTTCTTC,CASSLDSSYNEQFF
TRBJ2-3,-,TRBV19,TRBD1,TGTGCCAGTAGTTTGGGACAGGTGAGCACAGATACGCAGTATTTT,CASSLGQVSTDTQYF
TRBJ2-3,-,TRBV2,TRBD2,TGTGCCAGCAGTGAAGCGCGGGCGCTAGCGGGTGGGTCTTTT,CASSEARALAGGSF
TRBJ2-1,-,TRBV11-3,TRBD1,TGTGCCAGCAGCTTCGGGACAGCCCTCTACAATGAGCAGTTCTTC,CASSFGTALYNEQFF
TRBJ2-7,-,TRBV27,TRBD1,TGTGCCAGCAGGCACCGGGGACAGGGCTCCTACGAGCAGTACTTC,CASRHRGQGSYEQYF
TRBJ2-5,-,TRBV5-6,TRBD2,TGTGCCAGCAACGCCGGGACTAGCGAAGAGACCCAGTACTTC,CASNAGTSEETQYF
TRBJ1-2,-,TRBV5-8,-,TGTGCCAGCAGCTTGGGGACAGCTAACTATGGCTACACCTTC,CASSLGTANYGYTF
TRBJ2-3,-,TRBV10-3,TRBD1,TGTGCCATCGGGAGGGGGACAGGGTTTACAGATACGCAGTATTTT,CAIGRGTGFTDTQYF
TRBJ2-3,-,TRBV5-6,TRBD2,TGTGCCAGCAGCTTGGATCGAGCGGGGTTTACAGATACGCAGTATTTT,CASSLDRAGFTDTQYF
TRBJ2-2,-,TRBV23-1,-,TGCGCCAGCAGTTCGAGTGGCAAGGGGGGGACCGGGGAGCTGTTTTTT,CASSSSGKGGTGELFF
TRBJ2-1,once,TRBV7-8,-,TGTGCCAGCAGCTTAAATCACAATGAGCAGTTCTTC,CASSLNHNEQFF
TRBJ2-1,-,TRBV10-3,TRBD2,TGTGCCATCAGGAGCGGGGGGAGCTCCTACAATGAGCAGTTCTTC,CAIRSGGSSYNEQFF
TRBJ1-6,-,TRBV9,-,TGTGCCAGTGAAGGGGATAATTCACCCCTCCACTTT,CASEGDNSPLHF
TRBJ1-2,-,TRBV10-3,TRBD1,TGTGCCATCAGTGAACCGGGACAGGGACAAGATGGCTACACCTTC,CAISEPGQGQDGYTF
TRBJ2-7,-,TRBV9,-,TGTGCCAGCAGCCCCCGAAGCGCTACCTACGAGCAGTACTTC,CASSPRSATYEQYF
TRBJ2-7,-,TRBV9,-,TGTGCCAGCAGCGTAGGCCCAGGACTCTACGAGCAGTACTTC,CASSVGPGLYEQYF
TRBJ2-5,-,TRBV7-7,-,TGTGCCAGCAGCTTTCAGGGGAGGGAGACCCAGTACTTC,CASSFQGRETQYF
TRBJ2-7,-,TRBV7-8,TRBD2,TGTGCCAGCAGCTTACCCTTAGCGGGGGGTTACGAGCAGTACTTC,CASSLPLAGGYEQYF
TRBJ2-7,-,TRBV6-1,TRBD1,TGTGCCAGCAGTACGGGACAGTTCTACGAGCAGTACTTC,CASSTGQFYEQYF
TRBJ2-7,-,TRBV5-4,TRBD1,TGTGCCAGCAGCTTCGGGGACAGGGGCTACGAGCAGTACTTC,CASSFGDRGYEQYF
TRBJ1-6,-,TRBV30,-,TGTGCCTGGAGTACAGCCTATAATTCACCCCTCCACTTT,CAWSTAYNSPLHF
TRBJ2-7,-,TRBV27,-,TGTGCCAGCAGCCGGGGGTTCTACGAGCAGTACTTC,CASSRGFYEQYF
TRBJ2-1,-,TRBV4-1,TRBD2,TGCGCCAGCAGCCAAGATGAGGGACTAGCGGGGGGCGATGAGCAGTTCTTC,CASSQDEGLAGGDEQFF
TRBJ2-3,-,TRBV6-5,-,TGTGCCAGCAGACCAGATTTGGGGACAGATACGCAGTATTTT,CASRPDLGTDTQYF
TRBJ2-7,few,TRBV27,-,TGTGCCAGCAGTTTATCGGGATACGAGCAGTACTTC,CASSLSGYEQYF
TRBJ1-6,-,TRBV6-4,-,TGTGCCAGCAGTGACGGTCCGGGGGCCGGGAATTCACCCCTCCACTTT,CASSDGPGAGNSPLHF
TRBJ2-7,-,TRBV9,-,TGTGCCAGCAGCATCTGGGACGTTGACCAGCAGTACTTC,CASSIWDVDQQYF
TRBJ1-1,few,TRBV14,-,TGTGCCAGCAGCAGGGGTGGATTTGAAGCTTTCTTT,CASSRGGFEAFF
TRBJ2-2,few,TRBV15,-,TGTGCCACCAGCAGGGAGGGCCTTAACACCGGGGAGCTGTTTTTT,CATSREGLNTGELFF
TRBJ2-2,-,TRBV7-3,TRBD2,TGTGCCAGCAGCTACGCGGGAGGGGATTCCGGGGAGCTGTTTTTT,CASSYAGGDSGELFF